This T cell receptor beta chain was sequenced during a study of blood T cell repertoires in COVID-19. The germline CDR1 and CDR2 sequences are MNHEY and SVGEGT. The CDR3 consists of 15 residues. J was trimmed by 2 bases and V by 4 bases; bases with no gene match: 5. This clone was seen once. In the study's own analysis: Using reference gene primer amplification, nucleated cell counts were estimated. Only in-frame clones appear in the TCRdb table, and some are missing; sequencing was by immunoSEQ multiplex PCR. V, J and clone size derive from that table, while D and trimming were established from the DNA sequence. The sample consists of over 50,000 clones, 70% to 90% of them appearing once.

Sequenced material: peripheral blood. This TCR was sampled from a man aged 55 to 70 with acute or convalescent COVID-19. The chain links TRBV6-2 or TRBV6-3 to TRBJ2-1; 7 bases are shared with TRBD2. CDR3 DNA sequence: TGTGCCAGCAGTTCGCCGGGACTAACCTACAATGAGCAGTTCTTC. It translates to CASSSPGLTYNEQFF.